Shown below are 19 T cell receptor beta chains from a single sample sequenced in a study of patients and donors after allogeneic stem cell transplantation (dated by TCRdb to about 2020). Libraries were constructed by RT-PCR. Sequencing took place on a NextSeq 550. TCRdb took the public reads, trimmed them with fastp at Q25, ran MiXCR for clone calling and kept in-frame beta chains. Records with the same CDR3 protein are collapsed into one entry carrying the most frequent genes and DNA. The sample profile shows about a million distinct CDR3 sequences; about 20% of them were found once. Around 5.5% of the sample goes to the ten largest clones. Sequenced material: blood, either unsorted or a sorted T cell fraction (not recorded which). The receptors were gathered from a human donor who was either an allogeneic HSCT recipient or a stem cell or donor lymphocyte infusion donor (not recorded which). It is not recorded whose cells these are; they may come from a transplant donor.

This clonotype was seen a few times. The V call is TRBV20-1, the J call TRBJ2-7; D is unclear. The CDR3 covers 11 residues. Germline CDR1 and CDR2: DFQATT and SNEGSKA (reference sequence). Trimming removed 7 bases at V and 5 bases at J, with 12 bases between. CDR3 bases: TGCAGTGTGCCGGTGGACCACGAGCAGTACTTC. Its protein product is CSVPVDHEQYF.

The J gene is TRBJ1-1, the V gene TRBV6-9; no clear D gene. Germline CDR1 reads MNHGY; CDR2 reads SVAAGI. V shed 0 bases and J shed 8 bases, with 7 bases lying between them. The CDR3 covers 12 residues. The CDR3 bases are TGTGCCAGCAGTTATTCGAACAGAGAAGCTTTCTTT. Amino acid sequence: CASSYSNREAFF.

This clonotype was seen a few times. A junction boundary mismatches the germline segment, possibly from a read error. The chain uses TRBV12-3 or TRBV12-4 and TRBJ2-7; D possibly matches TRBD1 or TRBD2 (6 bases each). This CDR3 is 15 amino acids long. The CDR3 DNA reads TGTGCCAGCACTTTAGAAGGGGGGAGCTCCTACGAGCAGTACTTC. Its translation: CASTLEGGSSYEQYF.

The chain links TRBV7-9 to TRBJ1-4; maybe TRBD1 (5 bases). This CDR3 region has 14 residues. Germline values: CDR1 SEHNR, CDR2 FQNEAQ (reference sequence). V lost 5 bases, J lost 4 bases, and 11 bases lay in between. CDR3 sequence reads: CASSRIGGNEKLFF. Written as DNA, the CDR3 is TGTGCCAGCAGCCGTATTGGGGGTAATGAAAAACTGTTTTTT.

The CDR3 sequence: CASRGDRETYNEQFF. The CDR3 DNA sequence: TGTGCCAGCAGGGGGGACAGGGAAACCTACAATGAGCAGTTCTTC. The chain uses TRBV5-4 and TRBJ2-1, with 9 bases fitting TRBD1. V gave up 5 bases and J gave up 2 bases; unmatched junction bases: 5. This CDR3 comprises 15 residues. The germline CDR1 and CDR2 sequences are SGHNT and YYREEE (reference sequence).

The chain has TRBV20-1 and TRBJ1-2, with 11 bases aligning to TRBD1. The junction had 6 bases not matched to a gene; V was cut back by 1 base and J by 8 bases. The CDR3 contains 14 residues. Germline V gene lookup returns CDR1 DFQATT and CDR2 SNEGSKA (reference sequence). The CDR3 DNA sequence: TGCAGTGCTAGAGCCGGACAGGGGGCCGGGGGCTACACCTTC. It codes for CSARAGQGAGGYTF.

The chain uses TRBV6-5 and TRBJ2-1, with 8 positions matching TRBD1. Germline V lookup: CDR1 MNHEY, CDR2 SVGAGI. Trimming cost V 4 bases and J 6 bases; bases outside gene matches: 8. The CDR3 runs to 15 residues. CDR3 nucleotide sequence: TGTGCCAGCAGTTTCGGGCAGGGGGCTCCCAATGAGCAGTTCTTC. Translation: CASSFGQGAPNEQFF.

The chain couples TRBV19 to TRBJ2-3, with 7 bases that match TRBD2. Trimming took 6 bases from V and 1 from J; bases not matched to a gene: 7. The CDR3 sequence is 15 residues long. CDR1 LNHDA and CDR2 SQIVND come from the germline V gene (reference sequence). The CDR3 DNA is TGTGCCAGTAGGGGGAGGGGCAGGGGCACAGATACGCAGTATTTT. The encoded protein is CASRGRGRGTDTQYF.

This clonotype was found a few times. The chain has TRBV12-3 or TRBV12-4 and TRBJ2-3, with 12 bases that match TRBD1. This CDR3 has 18 residues. Trimming took 6 bases from V and 3 from J; bases not matched to a gene: 13. This CDR3 reads CASSGTGGGFGFTDTQYF. In DNA, the CDR3 is TGTGCCAGCAGCGGGACAGGGGGCGGTTTCGGGTTTACAGATACGCAGTATTTT.

In its sample, this clonotype was seen a few times. V gene TRBV24-1 combines with J gene TRBJ2-2, with 7 positions matching TRBD1. Trimming took 9 bases from V and 1 from J; bases not matched to a gene: 7. There are 15 residues in the CDR3. CDR1 and CDR2 from the germline V gene are KGHDR and SFDVKD. The CDR3 coding sequence is TGTGCCACCTCCGGACAGGCTTGGAACACCGGGGAGCTGTTTTTT. It codes for CATSGQAWNTGELFF.

This clonotype came up a few times. The chain links TRBV7-9 to TRBJ1-1; D gene uncertain. Germline assignment: CDR1 SEHNR and CDR2 FQNEAQ (reference sequence). The CDR3 spans 14 residues. Trimming removed 4 bases at V and 2 bases at J, with 11 bases between. The CDR3 sequence is CASSSPKDNTEAFF. The CDR3 coding sequence is TGTGCCAGCAGCTCCCCTAAGGACAACACTGAAGCTTTCTTT.

This clonotype was observed a few times. The V gene is TRBV25-1, the J gene TRBJ2-5; D is unclear. The CDR3 has 13 residues. Germline V gives CDR1 MGHDK, CDR2 SYGVNS. The V end lost 3 bases, the J end lost 0 bases, and 5 bases lay between the germline ends. The CDR3 here is CASSDRNQETQYF. The CDR3 nucleotides are TGTGCCAGCAGTGATCGCAACCAAGAGACCCAGTACTTC.

This clonotype was detected many times. V gene TRBV25-1 combines with J gene TRBJ2-1; D ambiguous. The V and J ends lost 0 bases and 9 bases respectively, with 3 bases between them. Germline-derived CDR1 and CDR2 are MGHDK and SYGVNS. The CDR3 has 11 amino acids. The CDR3 region is CASSEYGEQFF. CDR3 DNA: TGTGCCAGCAGTGAATACGGTGAGCAGTTCTTC.

This clonotype was detected only a few times. This chain uses TRBV5-5 with TRBJ2-7; a possible D gene is TRBD2 (5 bases). The CDR3 contains 16 residues. Trimming pared 6 bases from V and 2 bases from J, leaving 21 bases between. Germline V gene sequence: CDR1 SGHKS, CDR2 YYEKEE (reference sequence). The CDR3 sequence is CASTQVRGLITYEQYF. CDR3 nucleotides: TGTGCCAGCACCCAAGTCCGGGGTCTAATTACCTACGAGCAGTACTTC.

The chain links TRBV4-3 to TRBJ2-3; D remains ambiguous. Germline lookup yields CDR1 LGHNA and CDR2 YSLEER. V lost 0 bases to trimming and J lost 4 bases, with 5 bases between them. The CDR3 contains 13 residues. This CDR3 reads CASSQDRSDTQYF. CDR3 DNA: TGCGCCAGCAGCCAAGATCGGTCAGATACGCAGTATTTT.

This clonotype was detected a few times. V usage is TRBV12-3 or TRBV12-4 and J usage is TRBJ1-1; perhaps TRBD1 as D (6 bases). This CDR3 contains 16 residues. Trimming shortened V by 5 bases and J by 5 bases, and 21 bases separated the two germline ends. The CDR3 protein is CASSPEGGPTYTEAFF. In nucleotides, the CDR3 is TGTGCCAGCAGTCCAGAGGGGGGCCCCACTTATACTGAAGCTTTCTTT.

Many counts were recorded for this clonotype. The V call is TRBV5-1, the J call TRBJ1-1; D is possibly TRBD1 (5 bases). There are 14 residues in the CDR3. The germline gives CDR1 SGHRS, CDR2 YFSETQ. Deletions cut 1 base from V and 3 bases from J, with 10 bases between. The CDR3 region is CASSLWGTDTEAFF. The CDR3 bases are TGCGCCAGCAGCTTGTGGGGGACGGACACTGAAGCTTTCTTT.

This clonotype was seen more than once but under ten times. This chain connects TRBV20-1 to TRBJ1-3; the D gene is possibly TRBD1 (6 bases). The CDR3 runs 18 residues. Deletions cut 3 bases from V and 4 bases from J, with 25 bases between. Germline CDR1 is DFQATT and CDR2 is SNEGSKA (reference sequence). In DNA form, the CDR3 reads TGCAGTGCTAGTAGAGGCAGGGGAGCGTTTACCGGGGGAAACACCATATATTTT. Protein product: CSASRGRGAFTGGNTIYF.

In this sample, this clonotype turned up many times. J is TRBJ2-1 and V is TRBV5-6; D might be TRBD2 (5 bases). The CDR3 covers 16 residues. CDR1 SGHDT and CDR2 YYEEEE come from the germline V gene. V dropped 5 bases and J dropped 0 bases, with 15 bases sitting between them. The CDR3 spells CASSPQGGSSYNEQFF. The CDR3 nucleotides read TGTGCCAGCAGTCCCCAAGGAGGTAGCTCCTACAATGAGCAGTTCTTC.